What follows are 9 T cell receptor beta chains derived from one specimen sequenced in a study of glioma-infiltrating T cells. The iRepertoire nested amplicon-rescue multiplex PCR amplified TCR alpha and beta CDR3s from RNA. A single record per CDR3 protein comes from TCRdb applying MiXCR to the multiplex PCR reads. Of some 190,000 distinct CDR3 sequences detected, around 30% appear once; the ten largest clones hold 20%. Sequenced sample: glioma tissue, nonneoplastic brain tissue, or PBMCs (not recorded which). The source is a human donor with low-grade glioma or glioblastoma, undergoing nonglioma brain surgery, or in good health (not recorded which).

This clonotype has just a few counts. Here the CDR3 reads CASSQYRGAYGYTF. The CDR3 nucleotides read TGCGCCAGCAGCCAATACAGAGGAGCCTATGGCTACACCTTC. This chain joins TRBV4-3 and TRBJ1-2, with D uncertain. CDR3 length: 14 residues. V was clipped by 2 bases and J by 4 bases, with 11 bases between them. CDR1 is LGHNA, CDR2 YSLEER, per germline.

This chain links TRBV20-1 with TRBJ2-7; TRBD2 agrees at 10 bases. V shed 6 bases and J 5 bases; nucleotides not matched to a gene: 13. The CDR3 has 15 residues. The germline gives CDR1 DFQATT, CDR2 SNEGSKA (reference sequence). CDR3 DNA: TGCAGTGCCCCCGCACAGACTAGCGGGTACAACGAGCAGTACTTC. This codes for CSAPAQTSGYNEQYF.

Regarding this clonotype: A read error may explain this, as a much larger clone is one base away. V gene TRBV12-3 or TRBV12-4 combines with J gene TRBJ2-1, with TRBD2 matching 7 bases. V was pared by 5 bases and J by 8 bases, with 9 bases of the junction left unmatched. This CDR3 comprises 14 residues. The chain's CDR3 is CASSPAGGSYEQFF. The DNA for the CDR3 is TGTGCCAGCAGTCCAGCTGGCGGGAGTTATGAGCAGTTCTTC.

There are many counts of this clonotype. The chain recombines TRBV5-1 with TRBJ1-1; TRBD1 is a possible D gene (6 bases). Germline CDR1 reads SGHRS; CDR2 reads YFSETQ. The germline V and J ends were trimmed by 3 bases and 11 bases, with 17 bases remaining between them. This CDR3 contains 13 residues. The CDR3 region has the DNA TGCGCCAGCAGCTCCGGGACAAACCCATCGGCTTTCTTT. It yields the protein CASSSGTNPSAFF.

As regards this clonotype: Compared with germline, one end of the junction differs, possibly owing to a read error. The chain recombines TRBV11-2 with TRBJ2-7; 10 bases agree with TRBD1. Germline CDR1 SGHAT, CDR2 FQNNGV. The CDR3 has 13 residues. The CDR3 sequence: CASSRDRGYEKYF. The CDR3 coding sequence is TGTGCCAGCAGCCGGGACAGGGGCTACGAGAAGTACTTC.

As for this clonotype: A much bigger clone sits one base away, suggesting this may be a read error. The CDR3 sequence is CATSASGQGEADTQYF. The CDR3 DNA reads as TGTGCCACCAGTGCGTCGGGACAGGGCGAAGCAGATACGCAGTATTTT. The chain has TRBV24-1 and TRBJ2-3; the match to TRBD1 covers 9 bases. From germline, CDR1 is KGHDR and CDR2 SFDVKD. V was pared by 5 bases and J by 4 bases, with 9 bases of the junction left unmatched. The CDR3 is made up of 16 amino acids.

This clonotype was detected once. One end of the junction varies from germline; a read error may be responsible. The CDR3 coding sequence is TGTACCAGCAGCTTAGGCCAATATCCTAGACAGGGTGGCAATGAGCAGTTCTTC. It is translated as CTSSLGQYPRQGGNEQFF. This sequence joins TRBV11-1 and TRBJ2-1; 7 bases are a match to TRBD1. Germline V lookup: CDR1 SGHAT, CDR2 FQDESV (reference sequence). CDR3 size: 18 residues. The whole variable domain, remainder taken from reference TRBV11-1 and TRBJ2-1, is EAEVAQSPRYKITEKSQAVAFWCDPISGHATLYWYRQILGQGPELLVQFQDESVVDDSQLPKDRFSAERLKGVDSTLKIQPAELGDSAMYLCTSSLGQYPRQGGNEQFFGPGTRLTVL.

This clonotype was observed many times. This chain joins TRBV28 and TRBJ1-6; TRBD1 is a possible D gene (6 bases). CDR3 length: 14 residues. V lost 4 bases to trimming and J lost 8 bases, with 12 bases between them. Germline V lookup: CDR1 MDHEN, CDR2 SYDVKM. This CDR3 reads CASSSYAGDSPLHF. For the CDR3, the DNA is TGTGCCAGCAGTTCCTACGCAGGGGATTCACCCCTCCACTTT.

As concerns this clonotype: Possible read error: a much larger clone is one base away. The V and J genes are TRBV12-3 or TRBV12-4 and TRBJ2-1; 10 positions match TRBD2. The CDR3 totals 15 residues. The V gene end was trimmed by 5 bases and the J gene end by 6 bases; junction bases not matched to a gene: 7. CDR3 DNA sequence: TGTGCCAGCAGTACTCGAGTAGCGGGAGGCAATGAGCAGTTCTTC. This encodes CASSTRVAGGNEQFF.